The 12 T cell receptor beta chains listed next were all sequenced from one sample in a study of human T cells and chemical hapten exposure. MiXCR, applied by TCRdb to the RACE reads, yields one record per CDR3 protein. The sample has approximately 110,000 distinct CDR3 sequences, 9.5% to 12% seen once. Time point here: patch test 1, 2 weeks after DPC sensitization. The sample's treatment: therapeutic diphenylcyclopropenone sensitization with weekly scalp DPC. The source was whole blood, collected in connection with sensitization to the hapten diphenylcyclopropenone (DPC). These receptors all stem from a woman between 40 and 55 years old with alopecia areata. Some clones in this sample may be carry-over from other donors' samples.

This clonotype has more than one count but fewer than ten. The V gene is TRBV13, the J gene TRBJ2-7; TRBD2 matches at 11 bases. The CDR3 contains 19 residues. CDR1 is PRHDT and CDR2 is FYEKMQ in the germline V gene (reference sequence). V was pared by 5 bases and J by 0 bases, with 15 bases of the junction left unmatched. CDR3: CASSPRVGLAGGLSYEQYF. CDR3 DNA sequence: TGTGCCAGCAGCCCGAGGGTCGGGCTAGCGGGGGGTCTCTCCTACGAGCAGTACTTC.

This clonotype occurred many times. The V call is TRBV12-3 or TRBV12-4, the J call TRBJ2-1; TRBD2 matches 9 bases. The CDR3 covers 15 residues. V trimming: 4 bases; J trimming: 10 bases; junction bases outside the gene matches: 11. In DNA form, the CDR3 reads TGTGCCAGCAGTTGGGGCGGGAGGGCTACAGAGGAGCAGTTCTTC. It yields the protein CASSWGGRATEEQFF.

This clonotype has a handful of counts. The J gene is TRBJ2-1, the V gene TRBV20-1; the match to TRBD2 covers 9 bases. Trimming at V came to 6 bases and at J to 9 bases, leaving 15 bases not matched to a gene. Germline CDR1 reads DFQATT; CDR2 reads SNEGSKA (reference sequence). CDR3 length: 15 residues. The CDR3 DNA sequence: TGCAGTGCCGCGCCCCTGGTAGCGGGAGTGAGTGAGCAGTTCTTC. Translated, it gives CSAAPLVAGVSEQFF.

The genes are TRBV29-1 and TRBJ2-5; D call uncertain. The CDR3 has 12 residues. Deletions cut 5 bases from V and 5 bases from J, with 12 bases between. Germline V gives CDR1 SQVTM, CDR2 ANQGSEA. Written as DNA, the CDR3 is TGCAGCGTTCAGGCACCCGCGGAGACCCAGTACTTC. Translated: CSVQAPAETQYF.

The rearrangement joins TRBV6-1 to TRBJ1-2; 9 bases match TRBD1. Germline V lookup: CDR1 MNHNS, CDR2 SASEGT. The junction had 11 bases not matched to a gene; V was cut back by 7 bases and J by 5 bases. The CDR3 spans 15 residues. The CDR3: CASIPEGQGGYGYTF. The CDR3 region has the DNA TGTGCCAGCATTCCCGAGGGACAGGGAGGGTATGGCTACACCTTC.

This clonotype came up a few times. The chain carries TRBV12-3 or TRBV12-4 and TRBJ1-5; 7 bases line up with TRBD1. The CDR3 runs 15 residues. Trimming cost V 7 bases and J 6 bases; bases outside gene matches: 12. The DNA for the CDR3 is TGTGCCAGCACCCCAGGGGGGGGTAGGTTTCAGCCCCAGCATTTT. It codes for CASTPGGGRFQPQHF.

This clonotype was seen a few times. V gene TRBV20-1 combines with J gene TRBJ1-1; a weak D match, TRBD1 (5 bases). Germline values: CDR1 DFQATT, CDR2 SNEGSKA (reference sequence). V gave up 5 bases and J gave up 6 bases, with 13 bases separating them. There are 12 residues in the CDR3. CDR3: CSAEMGDSEAFF. CDR3 nucleotide sequence: TGCAGTGCTGAGATGGGGGACTCTGAAGCTTTCTTT.

This chain uses TRBV7-9 with TRBJ2-1; 10 nucleotides line up with TRBD2. V shed 5 bases, J shed 3 bases, and the junction held 4 bases outside the gene matches. Germline V gene lookup returns CDR1 SEHNR and CDR2 FQNEAQ (reference sequence). CDR3 length: 15 residues. In nucleotides, the CDR3 is TGTGCCAGCAGCACGCGACTAGCGGGCTACAATGAGCAGTTCTTC. The encoded protein is CASSTRLAGYNEQFF.

The sample holds many counts of this clonotype. V gene TRBV7-6 combines with J gene TRBJ2-7; D perhaps matches TRBD1 (5 bases). This CDR3 has 14 residues. Germline CDR1 reads SGHVS; CDR2 reads FNYEAQ. The V end lost 5 bases, the J end lost 0 bases, and 11 bases lay between the germline ends. The CDR3 protein is CASSVGVSSYEQYF. In nucleotides, the CDR3 is TGTGCCAGCAGCGTAGGGGTTAGCTCCTACGAGCAGTACTTC. Looking up the rest from reference TRBV7-6 and TRBJ2-7 gives the full variable domain: GAGVSQSPRYKVTKRGQDVALRCDPISGHVSLYWYRQALGQGPEFLTYFNYEAQQDKSGLPNDRFSAERPEGSISTLTIQRTEQRDSAMYRCASSVGVSSYEQYFGPGTRLTVT.

This clonotype was counted many times. This chain links TRBV9 with TRBJ2-3; 16 bases map to TRBD2. J was trimmed by 6 bases and V by 6 bases; bases with no gene match: 13. Germline V gene sequence: CDR1 SGDLS, CDR2 YYNGEE. The CDR3 is 18 amino acids. CDR3 residues: CASNRAGLAGGRADTQYF. The CDR3 DNA is TGTGCCAGCAACCGTGCGGGACTAGCGGGAGGGCGGGCGGATACGCAGTATTTT. The full variable domain, completed using reference TRBV9 and TRBJ2-3, is DSGVTQTPKHLITATGQRVTLRCSPRSGDLSVYWYQQSLDQGLQFLIQYYNGEERAKGNILERFSAQQFPDLHSELNLSSLELGDSALYFCASNRAGLAGGRADTQYFGPGTRLTVL.

This clonotype was observed at least ten times. V is TRBV7-9 and J is TRBJ2-5, with 9 bases aligning to TRBD1. V was pared by 3 bases and J by 2 bases, with 7 bases of the junction left unmatched. CDR3 length: 16 amino acids. Germline lookup yields CDR1 SEHNR and CDR2 FQNEAQ (reference sequence). This CDR3 is CASSFQTGGTQETQYF. The CDR3 nucleotides are TGTGCCAGCAGCTTCCAGACAGGGGGGACTCAAGAGACCCAGTACTTC.

This clonotype was seen ten or more times. The V gene is TRBV6-1, the J gene TRBJ1-5, with a possible D match to TRBD1 (6 bases). Germline V lookup: CDR1 MNHNS, CDR2 SASEGT. Between the trimmed V and J ends, which lost 4 bases and 7 bases, there was a span of 14 bases. The CDR3 totals 14 residues. CDR3 sequence: CASSATGTQQPQHF. The CDR3 nucleotides are TGTGCCAGCAGTGCCACAGGGACCCAACAGCCCCAGCATTTT.